The entry below describes one TCR beta chain. The antigen is undetermined. V lost 5 bases to trimming and J lost 2 bases, with 15 bases between them. Per the germline V gene, CDR1 is SGHDN and CDR2 is FVKESK. This CDR3 has 16 amino acids. The data originate from a study of post-analysis software for immune sequencing data. Study-level results: Included in a set of roughly five TRBV segments more frequent in patients than controls were TRBV5-6, TRBV5-1 and TRBV20-1.

The authors incorporated unique molecular identifiers into the TCR beta cDNA libraries. TCRdb recomputed calls from the PCR reads with MiXCR, one row per CDR3 protein. The table has hundreds of thousands of distinct CDR3 sequences, 25% to 30% seen once; the top ten hold around 0.56%. The chain is built from TRBV14 and TRBJ2-2; D remains unclear. This TCR derives from a girl aged 5 to 17 with multiple sclerosis. The sequencing sample was made of blood. CDR3 loop: CASSSGFWDNTGELFF. DNA of the CDR3: TGTGCCAGCAGCTCAGGTTTTTGGGATAACACCGGGGAGCTGTTTTTT.